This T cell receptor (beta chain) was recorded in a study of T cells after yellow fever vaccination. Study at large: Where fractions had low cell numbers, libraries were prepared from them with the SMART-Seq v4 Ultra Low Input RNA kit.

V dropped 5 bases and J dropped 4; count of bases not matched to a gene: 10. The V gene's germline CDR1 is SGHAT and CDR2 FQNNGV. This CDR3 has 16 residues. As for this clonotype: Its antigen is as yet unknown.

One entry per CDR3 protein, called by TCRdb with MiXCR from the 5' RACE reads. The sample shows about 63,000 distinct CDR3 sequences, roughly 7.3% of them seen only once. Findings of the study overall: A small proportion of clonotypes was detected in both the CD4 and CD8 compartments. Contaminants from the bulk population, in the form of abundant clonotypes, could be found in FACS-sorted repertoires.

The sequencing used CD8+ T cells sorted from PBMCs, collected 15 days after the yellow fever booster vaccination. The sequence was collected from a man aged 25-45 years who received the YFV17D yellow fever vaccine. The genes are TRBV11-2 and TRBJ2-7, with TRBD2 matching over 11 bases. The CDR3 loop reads CASSREGLAGQYEQYF. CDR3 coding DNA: TGTGCCAGCAGCAGGGAAGGACTAGCGGGTCAATACGAGCAGTACTTC. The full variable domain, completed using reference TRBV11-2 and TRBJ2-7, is EAGVAQSPRYKIIEKRQSVAFWCNPISGHATLYWYQQILGQGPKLLIQFQNNGVVDDSQLPKDRFSAERLKGVDSTLKIQPAKLEDSAVYLCASSREGLAGQYEQYFGPGTRLTVT.